This TCR beta chain was captured in a study of blood T cell repertoires in COVID-19. Overall study: T cells, B-cell-depleted T cells, or PBMCs supplied cDNA or gDNA.

Trimming stripped 7 bases from V and 3 bases from J, with 13 bases between. The CDR3 runs to 13 residues. Germline CDR1 and CDR2: MNHNY and SVGAGI (reference sequence). Original processing methods: From reference gene primer amplification, estimates of nucleated cell counts were derived. Some clones are missing from TCRdb's copy, which holds only in-frame ones; the method was immunoSEQ multiplex PCR. The DNA gave D and trimming, while V, J and clone size come from that table. The table has 50,000 to 85,000 clones, about four fifths seen once. The sample was peripheral blood. The V gene is TRBV6-6, the J gene TRBJ2-7, with D uncertain. The source of this sequence is a human donor in a cohort sampled during active COVID-19. The DNA of the CDR3 is TGTGCCAGCACTCTAGGAAATTACTACGAGCAGTACTTC. This translates into CASTLGNYYEQYF.